This section outlines one T cell receptor beta chain sequence together with its context. Its specificity is not known. The data derive from a study of cytomegalovirus exposure and HLA in healthy donors. Germline-derived CDR1 and CDR2 are LNHDA and SQIVND (reference sequence). V dropped 6 bases and J dropped 4 bases, with 6 bases sitting between them. There are 11 residues in the CDR3. PCR amplification relied on 60 Vbeta primers (plus 13 Jbeta primers). Method: immunoSEQ multiplex PCR; TCRdb's copy keeps in-frame clones and lacks some. Among a few hundred thousand clones listed, approximately 70% were seen once. Study findings and constraints: Some TCR beta chains (about 180 of them) were listed as cytomegalovirus-associated. TCR beta sequences numbering fewer than 20,000 were associated with HLA alleles at 0.05 false discovery rate in a later analysis.

The chain is built from TRBV19 and TRBJ1-2; no firm D call. Sequenced sample: PBMCs. The clonotype originates from a woman under 40 in good health and CMV-seronegative. The DNA of the CDR3 is TGTGCCAGTAGAGTGGCCTATGGCTACACCTTC. Its protein is CASRVAYGYTF.